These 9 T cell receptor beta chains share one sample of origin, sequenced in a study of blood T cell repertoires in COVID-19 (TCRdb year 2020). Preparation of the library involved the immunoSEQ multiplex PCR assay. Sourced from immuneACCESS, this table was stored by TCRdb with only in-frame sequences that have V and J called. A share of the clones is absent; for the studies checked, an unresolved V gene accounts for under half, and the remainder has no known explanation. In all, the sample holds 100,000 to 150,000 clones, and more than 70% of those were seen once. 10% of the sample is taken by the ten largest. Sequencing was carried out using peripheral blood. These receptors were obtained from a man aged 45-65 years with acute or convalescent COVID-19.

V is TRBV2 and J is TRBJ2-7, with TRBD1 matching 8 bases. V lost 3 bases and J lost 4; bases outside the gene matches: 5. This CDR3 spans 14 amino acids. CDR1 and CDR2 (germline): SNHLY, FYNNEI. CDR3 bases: TGTGCCAGCAGTGATCAGGGGGCTGAGTACGAGCAGTACTTC. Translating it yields CASSDQGAEYEQYF.

The CDR3 DNA reads TGCGCCAGCAGCTTCCCCCTCCCGGGTTCCGAGCAGTACTTC. It yields the protein CASSFPLPGSEQYF. This chain joins TRBV5-1 and TRBJ2-7; D not certain. There are 14 residues in the CDR3. Germline CDR1 reads SGHRS; CDR2 reads YFSETQ. V was clipped by 2 bases and J by 6 bases, with 15 bases between them.

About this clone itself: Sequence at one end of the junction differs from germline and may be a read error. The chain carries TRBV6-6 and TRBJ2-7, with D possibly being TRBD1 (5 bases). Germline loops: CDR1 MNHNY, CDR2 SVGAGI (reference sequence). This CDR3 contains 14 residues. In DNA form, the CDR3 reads TGTGCCAGCAGTTTCAGCCCAGGGCACTACGAGCAGCACTTC. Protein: CASSFSPGHYEQHF.

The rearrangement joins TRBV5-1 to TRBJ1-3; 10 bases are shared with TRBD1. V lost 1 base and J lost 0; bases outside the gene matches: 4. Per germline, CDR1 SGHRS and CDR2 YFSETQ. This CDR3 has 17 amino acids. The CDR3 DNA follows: TGCGCCAGCAGCTTGAGGGACAGGGGTTTCTCTGGAAACACCATATATTTT. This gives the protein CASSLRDRGFSGNTIYF.

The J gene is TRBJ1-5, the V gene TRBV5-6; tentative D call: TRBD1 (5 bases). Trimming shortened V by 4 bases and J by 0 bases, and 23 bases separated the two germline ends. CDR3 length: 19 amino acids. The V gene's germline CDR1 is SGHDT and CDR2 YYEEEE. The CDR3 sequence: CASSTLVGQEGNSNQPQHF. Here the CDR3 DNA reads TGTGCCAGCAGCACCCTAGTAGGGCAGGAGGGGAATAGCAATCAGCCCCAGCATTTT.

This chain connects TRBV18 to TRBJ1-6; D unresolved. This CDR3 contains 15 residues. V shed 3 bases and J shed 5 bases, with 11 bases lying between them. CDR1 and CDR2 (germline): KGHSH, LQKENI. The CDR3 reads CASSPLSGHNSPLHF. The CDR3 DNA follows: TGTGCCAGCTCACCGCTAAGCGGCCATAATTCACCCCTCCACTTT.

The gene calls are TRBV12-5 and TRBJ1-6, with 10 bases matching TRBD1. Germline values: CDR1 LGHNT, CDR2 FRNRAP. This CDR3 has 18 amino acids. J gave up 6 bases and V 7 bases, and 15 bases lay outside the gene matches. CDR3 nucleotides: TGTGCTAGTGAGGCCCGGGACAGGGGAGCCCAAATTAATTCACCCCTCCACTTT. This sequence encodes CASEARDRGAQINSPLHF.

The CDR3 DNA is TGCGCCAGCAAGGAAGCCAGGGACAGGGATAATTCACCCCTCCACTTT. Translation: CASKEARDRDNSPLHF. This sequence joins TRBV5-1 and TRBJ1-6; 9 bases are a match to TRBD1. The ends lost 6 bases at V and 5 bases at J; junction bases unmatched: 9. The germline CDR1 and CDR2 sequences are SGHRS and YFSETQ. The CDR3 length is 16 residues.

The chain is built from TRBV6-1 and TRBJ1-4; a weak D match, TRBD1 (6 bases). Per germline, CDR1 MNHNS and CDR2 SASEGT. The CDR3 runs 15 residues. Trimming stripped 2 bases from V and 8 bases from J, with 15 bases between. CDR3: CASSENWGGREKLFF. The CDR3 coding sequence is TGTGCCAGCAGTGAAAACTGGGGGGGCCGGGAAAAACTGTTTTTT.